These 29 T cell receptor beta chains were sequenced from one sample in a study of cytomegalovirus exposure and HLA in healthy donors. PCR was performed using 60 Vbeta and 13 Jbeta primers. Profiled with immunoSEQ multiplex PCR; TCRdb holds only in-frame clones, not every one. This sample has about 160,000 clones, with approximately 80% found just once. Material for sequencing was PBMCs. These receptor sequences come from a woman under 30 in good health and CMV-seronegative.

To note about this clone: The junction departs from germline at one end; a sequencing error may be responsible. The same CDR3 can be traced to other DNA sequences in this sample. The V and J genes are TRBV7-2 and TRBJ1-5; no definite D call. The CDR3 totals 18 residues. Per the germline V gene, CDR1 is SGHTA and CDR2 is FQGNSA. The DNA of the CDR3 is TGCGCCAGCAGCTTCGTTAGCACTAGGGCCGGTAGCAATCAGCCCCAGCATTTT. It encodes CASSFVSTRAGSNQPQHF.

The chain employs TRBV9 and TRBJ2-7, with 11 positions matching TRBD2. The J segment lost 1 base and the V segment lost 4 bases, leaving 4 bases of the junction unmatched. CDR1 SGDLS and CDR2 YYNGEE come from the germline V gene. This CDR3 contains 15 residues. CDR3 coding DNA: TGTGCCAGCAGCACCGGGACTAGCGGTTCCTACGAGCAGTACTTC. Protein sequence: CASSTGTSGSYEQYF.

The chain employs TRBV7-9 and TRBJ2-7; possibly TRBD2 for D (5 bases). CDR3 length: 13 amino acids. Trimming shortened V by 0 bases and J by 7 bases, and 10 bases separated the two germline ends. Looked up from germline, CDR1 is SEHNR and CDR2 is FQNEAQ (reference sequence). The DNA for the CDR3 is TGTGCCAGCAGCTTAGCGACTCCGGGGGAGCAGTACTTC. As protein: CASSLATPGEQYF.

The DNA for the CDR3 is TGTGCCAGCAGTGCCACTAGCGGATATTACAATGAGCAGTTCTTC. This encodes CASSATSGYYNEQFF. The chain recombines TRBV28 with TRBJ2-1; 8 bases agree with TRBD2. This CDR3 comprises 15 residues. CDR1 and CDR2 (germline): MDHEN, SYDVKM. Trimming removed 5 bases from V and 4 bases from J; junction bases left unmatched: 7.

The V and J genes are TRBV2 and TRBJ1-4, with 7 bases identical to TRBD1. This CDR3 is built from 15 residues. The V and J ends lost 11 bases and 8 bases, in that order; junction bases with no gene match: 17. CDR1 is SNHLY, CDR2 FYNNEI, per germline. The CDR3 sequence is CAYTATQGYGEKLFF. The CDR3 bases are TGTGCCTACACAGCAACACAGGGGTACGGCGAAAAACTGTTTTTT.

The rearrangement joins TRBV7-2 to TRBJ2-5, with 7 bases matching TRBD2. The germline CDR1 and CDR2 sequences are SGHTA and FQGNSA. The V gene end was trimmed by 5 bases and the J gene end by 5 bases; junction bases not matched to a gene: 5. The CDR3 has 13 residues. CDR3 residues: CASSGRGGETQYF. In DNA form, the CDR3 reads TGTGCCAGCAGCGGGAGGGGCGGGGAGACCCAGTACTTC.

The genes are TRBV5-4 and TRBJ2-7; 11 nucleotides match TRBD1. The germline V gene encodes CDR1 SGHNT and CDR2 YYREEE (reference sequence). CDR3 length equals 14 residues. The J segment lost 7 bases and the V segment lost 2 bases, leaving 5 bases of the junction unmatched. CDR3 DNA: TGTGCCAGCAGCTTCGGACAGGGGGCGAGTGAGCAGTACTTC. Amino acid sequence: CASSFGQGASEQYF.

The chain employs TRBV19 and TRBJ2-1; 10 bases map to TRBD1. This CDR3 region has 16 residues. After removal of 3 bases from V and 1 base from J, the junction contained 3 bases not matched to a gene. Germline assignment: CDR1 LNHDA and CDR2 SQIVND (reference sequence). The CDR3 nucleotides read TGTGCCAGTAGTATTGGGACAGGGGCTTCCTACAATGAGCAGTTCTTC. Translating gives CASSIGTGASYNEQFF.

This clone was seen a few times. V gene TRBV11-2 combines with J gene TRBJ1-2; the D gene is possibly TRBD1 (6 bases). CDR3 length equals 15 residues. Germline assignment: CDR1 SGHAT and CDR2 FQNNGV. V was cut by 0 bases and J by 4 bases, with 12 bases left in between. CDR3 residues: CASSLDRGASYGYTF. The CDR3 DNA follows: TGTGCCAGCAGCTTAGATCGGGGGGCTTCCTATGGCTACACCTTC.

This clone was counted a single time. The CDR3 DNA follows: TGTGCCAGCAGGCCCTCGGGGGGGGAAGAGACCCAGTACTTC. It encodes CASRPSGGEETQYF. V usage is TRBV5-6 and J usage is TRBJ2-5, with 8 bases aligning to TRBD2. Unmatched junction bases numbered 6, after V lost 5 bases and J lost 3 bases. Germline V lookup: CDR1 SGHDT, CDR2 YYEEEE. The CDR3 covers 14 residues.

The rearrangement links TRBV6-5 to TRBJ2-7; tentatively, D is TRBD2 (6 bases). Germline CDR1 is MNHEY and CDR2 is SVGAGI. The CDR3 contains 14 residues. V lost 3 bases and J lost 2, with 11 bases in between. This CDR3 reads CASSYSGPPYEQYF. Written as DNA, the CDR3 is TGTGCCAGCAGTTATAGCGGACCCCCCTACGAGCAGTACTTC.

The chain links TRBV5-1 to TRBJ1-2, with D tentatively TRBD1 (6 bases). The CDR3 is 14 residues long. V shed 2 bases and J shed 1 base, with 9 bases lying between them. Germline V gives CDR1 SGHRS, CDR2 YFSETQ. The CDR3 loop reads CASSLLQGNYGYTF. In DNA form, the CDR3 reads TGCGCCAGCAGCTTATTACAGGGTAACTATGGCTACACCTTC.

This sequence joins TRBV11-2 and TRBJ2-7; 9 bases are shared with TRBD2. This CDR3 has 16 residues. Per germline, CDR1 SGHAT and CDR2 FQNNGV. The trim removed 5 bases at V and 4 bases at J, leaving 12 bases unmatched. CDR3 nucleotides: TGTGCCAGCAGCGCCCTGGGGCTAGCGGGGTTATACGAGCAGTACTTC. Translation: CASSALGLAGLYEQYF.

This chain connects TRBV5-1 to TRBJ2-1, with 10 bases lining up with TRBD1. The CDR3 consists of 14 residues. V gave up 5 bases and J gave up 8 bases; unmatched junction bases: 7. Germline V gives CDR1 SGHRS, CDR2 YFSETQ. The CDR3 here is CASRPGQGWDEQFF. In nucleotides, the CDR3 is TGCGCCAGCAGGCCGGGACAGGGGTGGGATGAGCAGTTCTTC.

This chain links TRBV27 with TRBJ1-4; 8 bases line up with TRBD1. V lost 6 bases, J lost 5 bases, and 5 bases stayed unmatched. There are 14 residues in the CDR3. The germline gives CDR1 MNHEY, CDR2 SMNVEV (reference sequence). The CDR3 bases are TGTGCCAGCAGACCCTGGACAGGGAATGAAAAACTGTTTTTT. It encodes CASRPWTGNEKLFF.

V is TRBV6-5 and J is TRBJ2-4, with a tentative D call TRBD1 (6 bases). Germline CDR1 is MNHEY and CDR2 is SVGAGI. Deletions cut 0 bases from V and 14 bases from J, with 20 bases between. The CDR3 is made up of 15 amino acids. This CDR3 is CASSYSIFQQGEKYF. The DNA of the CDR3 is TGTGCCAGCAGTTACTCGATTTTCCAACAGGGTGAGAAGTACTTC.

There are a few counts of this clone. This chain joins TRBV5-1 and TRBJ2-2; TRBD1 might be the D (5 bases). The CDR3 runs to 14 residues. In germline, CDR1 is SGHRS, CDR2 YFSETQ. V gave up 3 bases and J gave up 5 bases, with 11 bases separating them. The CDR3 spells CASSYRQPTGELFF. DNA of the CDR3: TGCGCCAGCAGCTACCGACAGCCGACCGGGGAGCTGTTTTTT.

In this sample, this clone turned up a few times. The chain couples TRBV7-6 to TRBJ2-1, with 11 bases that match TRBD2. Germline V gene lookup returns CDR1 SGHVS and CDR2 FNYEAQ. J lost 8 bases, V lost 2 bases, and 14 bases had no gene match. This CDR3 comprises 18 residues. CDR3 nucleotide sequence: TGTGCCAGCAGCTTACAGGGACTAGCGGACGGGTGGGCCGATGAGCAGTTCTTC. Protein sequence: CASSLQGLADGWADEQFF.

This sequence joins TRBV5-1 and TRBJ2-3; TRBD2 agrees at 8 bases. The V gene's germline CDR1 is SGHRS and CDR2 YFSETQ. This CDR3 is built from 14 residues. J gave up 0 bases and V 4 bases, and 1 base lay outside the gene matches. The CDR3 nucleotides read TGCGCCAGCAGCAGCGGGGGTAGCACAGATACGCAGTATTTT. Its translation is CASSSGGSTDTQYF.

As to this clone: One end of the junction varies from germline; a read error may be responsible. Other DNA sequences of this sample code for an identical CDR3. The CDR3 here is CASSEDGGPNTEAFF. The CDR3 DNA sequence: TGTGCCAGCAGTGAAGATGGGGGCCCGAACACTGAAGCCTTCTTT. This chain uses TRBV6-1 with TRBJ1-1, with a weak D call TRBD1 (6 bases). CDR1 and CDR2 from the germline V gene are MNHNS and SASEGT. The CDR3 contains 15 residues.

The chain carries TRBV10-3 and TRBJ1-1, with D possibly being TRBD1 (6 bases). From germline, CDR1 is ENHRY and CDR2 SYGVKD. The CDR3 loop spans 14 amino acids. V was clipped by 5 bases and J by 4 bases, with 14 bases between them. DNA of the CDR3: TGTGCCATCAGTCTCGCAGGGGAACGCACTGAAGCTTTCTTT. It specifies CAISLAGERTEAFF.

This chain connects TRBV6-1 to TRBJ2-7, with 7 bases fitting TRBD2. The V and J ends lost 3 bases and 6 bases, in that order; junction bases with no gene match: 8. Germline CDR1 and CDR2: MNHNS and SASEGT. This CDR3 has 14 amino acids. CDR3 nucleotide sequence: TGTGCCAGCAGTGACCTTGGCGGGAGAGGCGAGCAGTACTTC. Translated: CASSDLGGRGEQYF.

The genes are TRBV11-2 and TRBJ2-7, with TRBD1 identical over 7 bases. The CDR3 length is 15 residues. The germline V gene encodes CDR1 SGHAT and CDR2 FQNNGV. V was pared by 6 bases and J by 4 bases, with 12 bases of the junction left unmatched. CDR3 bases: TGTGCCAGCAGGAACTCCGGGACAGCGAAATACGAGCAGTACTTC. This encodes CASRNSGTAKYEQYF.

The V gene is TRBV6-6, the J gene TRBJ1-1, with TRBD1 matching over 7 bases. CDR1 and CDR2 from the germline V gene are MNHNY and SVGAGI (reference sequence). This CDR3 spans 16 amino acids. With V trimmed by 3 bases and J by 8 bases, 15 bases remained unmatched. CDR3 loop: CASSYPFGQAPEEAFF. For the CDR3, the DNA is TGTGCCAGCAGTTATCCTTTCGGACAGGCCCCGGAGGAAGCTTTCTTT.

This clone has just one count. This chain uses TRBV2 with TRBJ1-5; a weak D match, TRBD1 (6 bases). V was cut by 1 base and J by 0 bases, with 16 bases left in between. The CDR3 length is 18 residues. Germline CDR1 is SNHLY and CDR2 is FYNNEI. The chain's CDR3 is CASSEGVFGTSSNQPQHF. CDR3 coding DNA: TGTGCCAGCAGTGAAGGCGTTTTTGGGACAAGTAGCAATCAGCCCCAGCATTTT.

The rearrangement uses TRBV10-3 and TRBJ2-1; D is undetermined. Germline V gene data show CDR1 as ENHRY and CDR2 as SYGVKD. The ends were cut back, 2 bases at V and 0 bases at J, with 8 bases in the middle. The CDR3 runs to 15 residues. The CDR3, as DNA: TGTGCCATCAGTGAGCCTTCGGTCTCCTACAATGAGCAGTTCTTC. Amino acids: CAISEPSVSYNEQFF.

The chain has TRBV28 and TRBJ2-7, with D tentatively TRBD1 (6 bases). The V gene lost 6 bases and the J gene lost 2 bases, with 14 bases spanning the gap. Germline V gene sequence: CDR1 MDHEN, CDR2 SYDVKM. The CDR3 is 14 amino acids. DNA for the CDR3: TGTGCCAGCAGCCGGCATGGACAGACCTACGAGCAGTACTTC. Translated: CASSRHGQTYEQYF.

The chain joins TRBV29-1 to TRBJ1-2; D unclear. Germline V lookup: CDR1 SQVTM, CDR2 ANQGSEA. V was clipped by 5 bases and J by 6 bases, with 10 bases between them. This CDR3 is 11 amino acids long. CDR3 in DNA: TGCAGCGTTCGAGGGCGGCATGGCTACACCTTC. It specifies CSVRGRHGYTF.

This chain uses TRBV15 with TRBJ1-4, with 9 bases fitting TRBD1. The CDR3 spans 14 residues. Germline-derived CDR1 and CDR2 are LNHNV and YYDKDF (reference sequence). Germline trimming cut 5 bases from V and 7 bases from J; bases unmatched to any gene: 5. Here the CDR3 reads CATSYTGGSEKLFF. The CDR3 bases are TGTGCCACCAGCTACACAGGGGGCTCTGAAAAACTGTTTTTT.